This TCR beta chain was recorded in a study of blood T cell repertoires in COVID-19. How the authors handled the data: The authors estimated nucleated cell counts from reference gene primer amplification. Profiled with immunoSEQ multiplex PCR; TCRdb holds only in-frame clones, not every one. V and J calls and clone size are those listed in that table; D and trimming were worked out from the DNA. The sample contains tens of thousands of clones, over 65% of which appear only once. The trim removed 0 bases at V and 5 bases at J, leaving 10 bases unmatched. Germline V lookup: CDR1 MGHRA, CDR2 YSYEKL. This CDR3 has 17 amino acids.

The sequence came from a man aged 50 to 60 with active or convalescent COVID-19. The V call is TRBV4-1, the J call TRBJ1-1; 9 bases fit TRBD1. Input material: peripheral blood. In nucleotides, the CDR3 is TGCGCCAGCAGCCAAGATCAGAGGTGGACAGGGGCAACTGAAGCTTTCTTT. Its translation: CASSQDQRWTGATEAFF.